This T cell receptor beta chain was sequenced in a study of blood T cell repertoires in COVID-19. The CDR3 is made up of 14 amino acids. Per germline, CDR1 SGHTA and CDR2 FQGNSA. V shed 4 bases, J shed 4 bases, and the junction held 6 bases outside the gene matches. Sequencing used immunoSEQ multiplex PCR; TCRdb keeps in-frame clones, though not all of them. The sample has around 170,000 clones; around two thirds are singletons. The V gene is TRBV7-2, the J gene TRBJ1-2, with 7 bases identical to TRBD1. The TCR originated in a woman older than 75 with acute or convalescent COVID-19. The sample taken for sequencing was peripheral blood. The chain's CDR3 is CASSSGQSFYGYTF. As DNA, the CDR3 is TGTGCCAGCAGCTCGGGACAGAGCTTCTATGGCTACACCTTC.